The entry that follows covers one TCR beta chain sequence. No antigen is known for it. This CDR3 region has 13 residues. From germline, CDR1 is SGHTA and CDR2 FQGNSA. Trimming shortened V by 5 bases and J by 8 bases, and 10 bases separated the two germline ends. This sample stems from a study of blood T cells in healthy people across ages. Findings and caveats of the study: Naive T cell percentage showed a strong correlation with the diversity of TCR beta.

A second roughly 6 to 12 cycle PCR used barcoded and J-beta primers. TCRdb called the 5' RACE reads again in MiXCR, with one record for every CDR3 protein. The sample has roughly 1.9 million distinct CDR3 sequences, roughly two fifths seen once; the top ten hold 20% to 25%. The receptor was isolated from a human donor in good health. Sequenced: blood. The genes are TRBV7-2 and TRBJ2-6, with TRBD1 as a possible D gene (6 bases). In nucleotides, the CDR3 is TGTGCCAGCAGCGCAACAGGGACCAACGTCCTGACTTTC. Translation: CASSATGTNVLTF.